This is a list of T cell receptor beta chains from one sample in a study of shared clonotypes between healthy human individuals. The method was immunoSEQ multiplex PCR; TCRdb's version includes in-frame clones alone and lacks a portion of them. The sample contains some 2 million clones, approximately 95% of which appear only once. Sequences were obtained from naive CD8+ T cells sorted from blood. Receptor source: a man younger than 35 in good health. CDR3s include the opening cysteine and the closing phenylalanine or tryptophan. A D gene is named only where the DNA matches it firmly. Expanded clones are given a class, and other clones once, few, many or no size at all.

J gene	V gene	D gene	clone size	CDR3 length	CDR3 DNA	CDR3 protein
TRBJ2-1	TRBV5-4	TRBD2	NA	14	TGTGCCAGCAGCTTGGTTGAGCGGGAGGATGAGCAGTTCTTC	CASSLVEREDEQFF
TRBJ2-7	TRBV4-3	NA	NA	16	TGCGCCAGCAGCCAAGATCCGCTTTCCAGCTCCTACGAGCAGTACTTC	CASSQDPLSSSYEQYF
TRBJ2-6	TRBV27	TRBD1	NA	17	TGTGCCAGCTTTCCGACAGGGGGCGGAACTGGGGCCAACGTCCTGACTTTC	CASFPTGGGTGANVLTF
TRBJ2-7	TRBV19	TRBD1	once	16	TGTGCCAGTAGTACCAACTTTGACAGGGCGAGGAACGAGCAGTACTTC	CASSTNFDRARNEQYF
TRBJ1-5	TRBV2	NA	NA	13	TGTGCCAGCAGTGAACCGGAGGGTCAGCCCCAGCATTTT	CASSEPEGQPQHF
TRBJ1-2	TRBV4-3	TRBD1	NA	14	TGCGCCAGCAGCCAAGGACAGGGAAGTTATGGCTACACCTTC	CASSQGQGSYGYTF
TRBJ1-5	TRBV28	NA	few	17	TGTGCCAGCAGTTCCCCGATACAGGGAGTTAGCAATCAGCCCCAGCATTTT	CASSSPIQGVSNQPQHF
TRBJ2-1	TRBV5-1	TRBD1	NA	15	TGCGCCAGCAGCCCTGGACAGGGGATCTACAATGAGCAGTTCTTC	CASSPGQGIYNEQFF
TRBJ2-7	TRBV9	NA	NA	16	TGTGCCAGCAGCGTAGCTGAGAGGTCTACCTCCTACGAGCAGTACTTC	CASSVAERSTSYEQYF
TRBJ2-5	TRBV7-2	NA	NA	15	TGTGCCAGCAGCCCCCGTGACAGGACTAGGGAGACCCAGTACTTC	CASSPRDRTRETQYF
TRBJ1-1	TRBV7-9	TRBD1	NA	16	TGTGCCAGCAGCATCGGACCCGGGACAGGGAACACTGAAGCTTTCTTT	CASSIGPGTGNTEAFF
TRBJ2-7	TRBV7-6	NA	NA	13	TGTGCCAGCAGCTTAGAAGGGGCCCACGAGCAGTACTTC	CASSLEGAHEQYF
TRBJ2-5	TRBV28	NA	NA	17	TGTGCCAGCAGCCTGAGTCCACCAACAGGGTTGGAAGAGACCCAGTACTTC	CASSLSPPTGLEETQYF
TRBJ2-7	TRBV11-2	NA	NA	14	TGTGCCAGCAGCTTAGGGCCTACCACCTACGAGCAGTACTTC	CASSLGPTTYEQYF
TRBJ1-6	TRBV28	TRBD1	NA	15	TGTGCCAGCAGTTTATGGGGGGACAGTAATTCACCCCTCCACTTT	CASSLWGDSNSPLHF
TRBJ1-6	TRBV19	NA	NA	15	TGTGCCAGTAGAGACAGAAGCTCCTATAATTCACCCCTCCACTTT	CASRDRSSYNSPLHF
TRBJ2-1	TRBV7-8	TRBD2	NA	17	TGTGCCAGCAGCTTCGCCTTAGCGGGAGGGCCAGGAACTGAGCAGTTCTTC	CASSFALAGGPGTEQFF
TRBJ2-1	TRBV9	NA	NA	14	TGTGCCAGCAGCGTGGGCAGGGGAATGGATGAGCAGTTCTTC	CASSVGRGMDEQFF
TRBJ2-6	TRBV2	NA	once	18	TGTGCCAGCAGTGAACGGGACAAATCCTTCTCTGGGGCCAACGTCCTGACTTTC	CASSERDKSFSGANVLTF
TRBJ2-3	TRBV6-5	TRBD2	NA	15	TGTGCCAGCAGCCACAAGACTAGCGGCACAGATACGCAGTATTTT	CASSHKTSGTDTQYF
TRBJ2-5	TRBV11-2	NA	NA	15	TGTGCCAGCAGCTTAGCATTTGTAGTTGGGGAGACCCAGTACTTC	CASSLAFVVGETQYF
TRBJ2-3	TRBV27	TRBD2	NA	19	TGTGCCAGCAGTCAACGACTAGCGGGGGTGGTTTCCCACGCAGATACGCAGTATTTT	CASSQRLAGVVSHADTQYF
TRBJ2-7	TRBV23-1	TRBD1	NA	18	TGCGCCAGCAGTCTTCCGGATAGTTGGCAGGGGGACCCCTACGAGCAGTACTTC	CASSLPDSWQGDPYEQYF
TRBJ2-5	TRBV5-6	NA	NA	14	TGTGCCAGCAGAGAAGGACAGAACCAAGAGACCCAGTACTTC	CASREGQNQETQYF
TRBJ2-7	TRBV11-2	NA	NA	14	TGTGCCAGCAGCTTTTTATCGGAGGCGGGCGGCATTAACTTC	CASSFLSEAGGINF
TRBJ2-7	TRBV7-2	NA	NA	13	TGTGCCAGCAGCTTAGTGCCATCCTACGAGCAGTACTTC	CASSLVPSYEQYF
TRBJ1-1	TRBV5-4	NA	NA	13	TGTGCCAGCAGCTTAGGACAGTACACTGAAGCTTTCTTT	CASSLGQYTEAFF
TRBJ1-1	TRBV18	NA	NA	16	TGTGCCAGCTTCCCCAGCAGGGGCCTTTCGAACACTGAAGCTTTCTTT	CASFPSRGLSNTEAFF
TRBJ2-7	TRBV4-3	NA	NA	15	TGCGCCAGCAGCCAAGATTTTCCCCCCTTCGACGAGCAGTACTTC	CASSQDFPPFDEQYF
TRBJ2-5	TRBV6-5	TRBD1	NA	14	TGTGCCAGCAGTCAGGGAGGACAGGGAGGGACCCAGTACTTC	CASSQGGQGGTQYF
TRBJ1-1	TRBV20-1	NA	few	11	TGCAGTGCTTTCACTGGCACTGAAGCTTTCTTT	CSAFTGTEAFF
TRBJ2-7	TRBV23-1	TRBD1	NA	14	TGCGCCAGCAGTCAAGGGACAGGGTCCTACGAGCAGTACTTC	CASSQGTGSYEQYF
TRBJ2-7	TRBV4-1	NA	NA	15	TGCGCCAGCAGCCCCCGGGGTGGTAGCTCCTACGAGCAGTACTTC	CASSPRGGSSYEQYF
TRBJ1-3	TRBV7-3	NA	NA	18	TGTGCCAGCAGCTTATGGCCGTGGGACACTAGCTCTGGAAACACCATATATTTT	CASSLWPWDTSSGNTIYF
TRBJ1-1	TRBV10-2	NA	NA	10	TGCGCCAGCCAGAACACTGAAGCTTTCTTT	CASQNTEAFF
TRBJ1-6	TRBV27	TRBD1	NA	16	TGTGCCAGCAGTTTATCAGAGACAGGGGGATATTCACCCCTCCACTTT	CASSLSETGGYSPLHF
TRBJ1-1	TRBV19	NA	NA	13	TGTGCCAGTAGTATCGGAGGGGGCACTGAAGCTTTCTTT	CASSIGGGTEAFF
TRBJ1-5	TRBV11-2	TRBD1	NA	14	TGTGCCAGCAGCTTAGCAGGGGGCGGTCAGCCCCAGCATTTT	CASSLAGGGQPQHF
TRBJ2-1	TRBV7-6	NA	NA	15	TGTGCCAGCAGCTCCTTTGGCGGGGACTACAATGAGCAGTTCTTC	CASSSFGGDYNEQFF
TRBJ2-3	TRBV2	NA	once	14	TGTGCCATACGGGGTTTCGCATCCACAGATACGCAGTATTTT	CAIRGFASTDTQYF
TRBJ1-4	TRBV7-9	TRBD1	NA	16	TGTGCCAGCAGCCCTACAGGGGCCGGCAAGGGGGAAAAACTGTTTTTT	CASSPTGAGKGEKLFF
TRBJ1-1	TRBV2	TRBD1	NA	18	TGTGCCAGCAGTGTATCCAGGACAGGGGGCGAGACGAACACTGAAGCTTTCTTT	CASSVSRTGGETNTEAFF
TRBJ2-7	TRBV7-3	TRBD2	NA	13	TGTGCCAGCAGCTGGGAGGGCGGCTACGAGCAGTACTTC	CASSWEGGYEQYF
TRBJ2-7	TRBV6-5	TRBD1	NA	16	TGTGCCAGCAGTTACCGGACAGGGGCTTACTCCTACGAGCAGTACTTC	CASSYRTGAYSYEQYF
TRBJ2-5	TRBV4-1	NA	NA	15	TGCGCCAGCAGCCAAGGATCCGGGACGAAAGAGACCCAGTACTTC	CASSQGSGTKETQYF
TRBJ2-5	TRBV2	TRBD2	NA	14	TGTGCCAGCAGCCCAGCGGGGGGACAAGAGACCCAGTACTTC	CASSPAGGQETQYF
TRBJ2-3	TRBV7-9	TRBD1	NA	15	TGTGCCAGCAGCGGACAGGGGGCCCTCACAGATACGCAGTATTTT	CASSGQGALTDTQYF
TRBJ2-7	TRBV27	NA	NA	13	TGTGCCAGCAGTCCGACTAAATCCTACGAGCAGTACTTC	CASSPTKSYEQYF
TRBJ1-5	TRBV6-6	NA	NA	15	TGTGCCAGCAGCACCGACATAAATAGCAATCAGCCCCAGCATTTT	CASSTDINSNQPQHF
TRBJ2-5	TRBV4-1	TRBD2	NA	16	TGCGCCAGCAGCCAAGATGGTAGCGGGTTACAAGAGACCCAGTACTTC	CASSQDGSGLQETQYF